Below, 17 T cell receptor beta chains from the same sample are listed, as sequenced in a study of blood T cell repertoires in COVID-19. The data were produced by immunoSEQ multiplex PCR, yet TCRdb's version contains in-frame clones alone and is incomplete. Of hundreds of thousands of clones listed, about 83% are singletons. Sequenced input: peripheral blood. The source of these receptors is an older man with acute or convalescent COVID-19.

This clone was detected once. The rearrangement joins TRBV2 to TRBJ2-1; 8 nucleotides line up with TRBD1. J was trimmed by 14 bases and V by 5 bases; bases with no gene match: 8. Looked up from germline, CDR1 is SNHLY and CDR2 is FYNNEI. The CDR3 is made up of 12 amino acids. The CDR3 DNA reads as TGTGCCAGCAGTCTAGACAGGGGAGGTGAGTTCTTC. Protein: CASSLDRGGEFF.

The gene calls are TRBV28 and TRBJ2-3; 11 bases align to TRBD2. The CDR3 contains 16 residues. V dropped 5 bases and J dropped 1; count of bases not matched to a gene: 5. Germline CDR1 reads MDHEN; CDR2 reads SYDVKM. This CDR3 reads CASSSSGRGGTDTQYF. The CDR3 DNA reads TGTGCCAGCAGTAGTAGCGGGAGGGGGGGCACAGATACGCAGTATTTT.

A single count supports this clone. The rearrangement links TRBV28 to TRBJ2-1, with D possibly being TRBD2 (5 bases). This CDR3 comprises 14 residues. Germline lookup yields CDR1 MDHEN and CDR2 SYDVKM. V was shortened by 6 bases and J by 2 bases, with 11 bases between the two germline ends. CDR3 in DNA: TGTGCCAGCAGGACCGGGATAACCTACAATGAGCAGTTCTTC. It is translated as CASRTGITYNEQFF.

CDR3 nucleotides: TGCGCCTCCCGGGGGACTAGCGGGAGTAATGAGCAGTTCTTC. It yields the protein CASRGTSGSNEQFF. The chain is built from TRBV5-1 and TRBJ2-1; 14 bases are a match to TRBD2. V shed 10 bases, J shed 7 bases, and the junction held 7 bases outside the gene matches. CDR1 is SGHRS and CDR2 is YFSETQ in the germline V gene. The CDR3 is made up of 14 amino acids.

There are many counts of this clone. Other DNA sequences within the sample encode an identical CDR3. This chain links TRBV5-1 with TRBJ1-1; 11 positions match TRBD1. The CDR3 spans 15 residues. CDR1 SGHRS and CDR2 YFSETQ come from the germline V gene. V lost 3 bases to trimming and J lost 2 bases; unmatched junction nucleotides: 3. CDR3: CASSWGQGGNTEAFF. The DNA for the CDR3 is TGCGCCAGCAGCTGGGGACAGGGGGGTAACACTGAAGCTTTCTTT.

The chain links TRBV5-1 to TRBJ2-2; D is uncertain. Trimming left V 1 base short and J 4 bases short, with 14 bases between. CDR1 is SGHRS and CDR2 is YFSETQ in the germline V gene. This CDR3 has 16 residues. The CDR3 reads CASSLTQAVGTGELFF. The CDR3 DNA is TGCGCCAGCAGCTTGACTCAGGCCGTCGGCACCGGGGAGCTGTTTTTT. Together with reference TRBV5-1 and TRBJ2-2, the CDR3 gives the full variable domain: KAGVTQTPRYLIKTRGQQVTLSCSPISGHRSVSWYQQTPGQGLQFLFEYFSETQRNKGNFPGRFSGRQFSNSRSEMNVSTLELGDSALYLCASSLTQAVGTGELFFGEGSRLTVL.

The chain links TRBV2 to TRBJ1-2, with a tentative D call TRBD1 (6 bases). Trimming took off 3 bases at V and 6 bases at J, with 17 bases between the two ends. Germline V gives CDR1 SNHLY, CDR2 FYNNEI. This CDR3 is built from 15 residues. The CDR3 protein is CASSDPTGRRDGYTF. Here the CDR3 DNA reads TGTGCCAGCAGTGATCCGACAGGCCGACGCGATGGCTACACCTTC. The full variable domain, completed using reference TRBV2 and TRBJ1-2, is EPEVTQTPSHQVTQMGQEVILRCVPISNHLYFYWYRQILGQKVEFLVSFYNNEISEKSEIFDDQFSVERPDGSNFTLKIRSTKLEDSAMYFCASSDPTGRRDGYTFGSGTRLTVV.

The table lists this clone with a few counts. The V call is TRBV9, the J call TRBJ1-6, with 12 bases that match TRBD1. Trimming cost V 3 bases and J 6 bases; bases outside gene matches: 16. The germline V gene encodes CDR1 SGDLS and CDR2 YYNGEE. CDR3 length: 20 residues. The CDR3 is CASSGGPGQGARLANSPLHF. CDR3 sequence (DNA): TGTGCCAGCAGCGGGGGACCGGGACAGGGGGCGCGCCTCGCTAATTCACCCCTCCACTTT.

This clone was counted only a few times. The chain uses TRBV29-1 and TRBJ2-7, with D maybe TRBD1 (6 bases). The V end was cut by 6 bases, the J end by 0 bases, with 12 bases between. Germline values: CDR1 SQVTM, CDR2 ANQGSEA. This CDR3 has 13 amino acids. The CDR3 reads CSVMGHTSYEQYF. The CDR3 DNA reads as TGCAGCGTAATGGGACATACCTCCTACGAGCAGTACTTC.

The V gene is TRBV5-4, the J gene TRBJ2-3; TRBD2 matches 12 bases. With V trimmed by 1 base and J by 0 bases, 9 bases remained unmatched. The CDR3 consists of 19 residues. The germline CDR1 and CDR2 sequences are SGHNT and YYREEE (reference sequence). The chain's CDR3 is CASSLMASGGAGSTDTQYF. DNA of the CDR3: TGTGCCAGCAGCTTGATGGCTAGCGGGGGGGCCGGGAGCACAGATACGCAGTATTTT.

The V and J genes are TRBV5-1 and TRBJ1-1, with 10 bases matching TRBD1. CDR1 and CDR2 from the germline V gene are SGHRS and YFSETQ. The CDR3 is 16 amino acids. J gave up 7 bases and V 5 bases, and 14 bases lay outside the gene matches. In DNA form, the CDR3 reads TGCGCCAGCAGACCCGGGACAGGGGCGCTTTGGCGTGAAGCTTTCTTT. It yields the protein CASRPGTGALWREAFF. Looking up the rest from reference TRBV5-1 and TRBJ1-1 gives the full variable domain: KAGVTQTPRYLIKTRGQQVTLSCSPISGHRSVSWYQQTPGQGLQFLFEYFSETQRNKGNFPGRFSGRQFSNSRSEMNVSTLELGDSALYLCASRPGTGALWREAFFGQGTRLTVV.

DNA of the CDR3: TGTGCCAGCAGCAACCGGGACAGGGGGCCTGTTGGAAACACCATATATTTT. It is translated as CASSNRDRGPVGNTIYF. J is TRBJ1-3 and V is TRBV9; TRBD1 aligns across 12 bases. The CDR3 totals 17 residues. The J segment lost 3 bases and the V segment lost 4 bases, leaving 8 bases of the junction unmatched. Germline values: CDR1 SGDLS, CDR2 YYNGEE. The full variable domain, with the rest looked up from reference TRBV9 and TRBJ1-3, is DSGVTQTPKHLITATGQRVTLRCSPRSGDLSVYWYQQSLDQGLQFLIQYYNGEERAKGNILERFSAQQFPDLHSELNLSSLELGDSALYFCASSNRDRGPVGNTIYFGEGSWLTVV.

About this clone: In the same sample, other DNA sequences code for this CDR3. V usage is TRBV7-8 and J usage is TRBJ2-7, with TRBD1 matching 12 bases. Losses at the gene ends were 3 bases for V and 4 bases for J; bases not matched to a gene: 4. Germline loops: CDR1 SGHVS, CDR2 FQNEAQ. The CDR3 has 15 amino acids. CDR3 nucleotide sequence: TGTGCCAGCAGCTTGGGGGACAGGGGGCCTTACGAGCAGTACTTC. Translation: CASSLGDRGPYEQYF.

V gene TRBV9 combines with J gene TRBJ2-3, with D maybe TRBD2 (5 bases). The CDR3 is 15 residues long. Trimming shortened V by 5 bases and J by 0 bases, and 13 bases separated the two germline ends. Germline V gives CDR1 SGDLS, CDR2 YYNGEE. CDR3 region: CASSRTVGSTDTQYF. The CDR3 DNA is TGTGCCAGCAGTAGGACTGTGGGTAGCACAGATACGCAGTATTTT.

CDR3: CASSLALAGHNEQFF. CDR3 coding DNA: TGCGCCAGCAGCTTGGCCTTAGCGGGGCACAATGAGCAGTTCTTC. V is TRBV5-1 and J is TRBJ2-1; 8 bases are a match to TRBD2. Germline V gene sequence: CDR1 SGHRS, CDR2 YFSETQ. V lost 0 bases to trimming and J lost 5 bases; unmatched junction nucleotides: 4. The CDR3 length is 15 residues.

With respect to this clone: Other DNA sequences in the sample encode the same CDR3. This chain uses TRBV9 with TRBJ1-2; D ambiguous. The CDR3 length is 12 residues. CDR1 and CDR2 from the germline V gene are SGDLS and YYNGEE. Trimming shortened V by 0 bases and J by 4 bases, and 4 bases separated the two germline ends. The CDR3 reads CASSVDSYGYTF. The CDR3 nucleotides are TGTGCCAGCAGCGTAGACTCCTATGGCTACACCTTC.

V is TRBV6-5 and J is TRBJ1-1; D might be TRBD1 (5 bases). Trimming pared 7 bases from V and 5 bases from J, leaving 20 bases between. Germline V gene data show CDR1 as MNHEY and CDR2 as SVGAGI. The CDR3 sequence is 15 residues long. The DNA of the CDR3 is TGTGCCAGCACCTTCTCCGGGGGGGTGGGTACTGAAGCTTTCTTT. Protein sequence: CASTFSGGVGTEAFF.